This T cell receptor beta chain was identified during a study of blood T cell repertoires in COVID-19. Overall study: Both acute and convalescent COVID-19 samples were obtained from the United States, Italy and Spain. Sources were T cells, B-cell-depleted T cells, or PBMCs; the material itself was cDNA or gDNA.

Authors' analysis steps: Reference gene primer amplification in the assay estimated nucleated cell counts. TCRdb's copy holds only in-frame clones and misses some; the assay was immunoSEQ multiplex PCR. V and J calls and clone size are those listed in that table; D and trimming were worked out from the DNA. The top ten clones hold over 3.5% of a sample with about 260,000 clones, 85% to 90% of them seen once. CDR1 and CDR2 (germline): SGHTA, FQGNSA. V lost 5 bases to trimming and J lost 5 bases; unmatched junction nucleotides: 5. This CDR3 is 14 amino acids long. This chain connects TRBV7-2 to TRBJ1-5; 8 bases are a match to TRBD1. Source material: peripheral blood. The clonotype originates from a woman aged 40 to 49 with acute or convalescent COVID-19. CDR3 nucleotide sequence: TGTGCCAGCAGCGGACAGGGTGGGGATCAGCCCCAGCATTTT. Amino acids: CASSGQGGDQPQHF.